The next 5 T cell receptor beta chains were all read from a single sample in a study of blood T cell repertoires in COVID-19. Data came from immunoSEQ multiplex PCR; TCRdb stores just in-frame clones and leaves some out. The table lists under 350,000 clones, over 85% of them singletons, with about 2.4% in the top ten. The source material was PBMCs or T cells enriched from blood (not recorded which). The receptors were sampled from a man between 60 and 75 years old who had recovered from COVID-19.

The V and J genes are TRBV4-1 and TRBJ2-3, with a possible D match to TRBD2 (6 bases). This CDR3 is built from 16 residues. V dropped 3 bases and J dropped 1 base, with 14 bases sitting between them. Germline loops: CDR1 MGHRA, CDR2 YSYEKL. CDR3: CASSQGLAPGTDTQYF. As DNA, the CDR3 is TGCGCCAGCAGCCAGGGACTGGCCCCTGGCACAGATACGCAGTATTTT.

The chain carries TRBV5-1 and TRBJ1-5; 9 nucleotides agree with TRBD1. After removal of 2 bases from V and 3 bases from J, the junction contained 3 bases not matched to a gene. The CDR3 totals 15 residues. CDR1 is SGHRS, CDR2 YFSETQ, per germline. CDR3 DNA sequence: TGCGCCAGCAGCTTCACAGGGGGCGACAATCAGCCCCAGCATTTT. Its translation is CASSFTGGDNQPQHF.

The chain combines TRBV20-1 with TRBJ2-1, with D tentatively TRBD2 (5 bases). Germline CDR1 reads DFQATT; CDR2 reads SNEGSKA (reference sequence). The CDR3 length is 11 residues. V lost 3 bases to trimming and J lost 10 bases, with 10 bases between them. Here the CDR3 reads CSASLALEQFF. CDR3 nucleotide sequence: TGCAGTGCTAGTCTAGCACTGGAGCAGTTCTTC.

With regard to this clone: This sample also contains other DNA sequences that code for the same CDR3. The CDR3 DNA is TGTGCCAGCAGGGCCGGGGGGAACACTGAAGCTTTCTTT. It codes for CASRAGGNTEAFF. This chain links TRBV6-5 with TRBJ1-1, with D possibly matching TRBD1 (5 bases). CDR1 MNHEY and CDR2 SVGAGI come from the germline V gene. The length of the CDR3 is 13 residues. Trimming pared 6 bases from V and 1 base from J, leaving 9 bases between.

The chain carries TRBV5-1 and TRBJ2-3; D is possibly TRBD2 (5 bases). CDR3 length: 13 residues. The V end was cut by 1 base, the J end by 5 bases, with 8 bases between. Germline loops: CDR1 SGHRS, CDR2 YFSETQ. CDR3 in amino acids: CASSLREIDTQYF. The DNA for the CDR3 is TGCGCCAGCAGCTTGAGGGAGATAGATACGCAGTATTTT.